These 2 T cell receptor beta chains share one sample of origin, sequenced in a study of CD8 T cells in ankylosing spondylitis. TCRdb analysed the 5' RACE reads with MiXCR anew, one entry per CDR3 protein. The table shows over 110,000 distinct CDR3 sequences, with roughly 7.7% occurring only once. The sequencing sample was made of synovial fluid, either unsorted or a sorted T cell fraction (not recorded which). These receptors originate from a male donor with ankylosing spondylitis.

This clonotype was picked up many times. The chain is built from TRBV27 and TRBJ2-4; D perhaps matches TRBD2 (5 bases). Between the trimmed V and J ends, which lost 6 bases and 7 bases, there was a span of 16 bases. Germline values: CDR1 MNHEY, CDR2 SMNVEV (reference sequence). The CDR3 is made up of 14 amino acids. In DNA, the CDR3 is TGTGCCAGCAGCGGGCGGGTCGAGGCGAACATTCAGTACTTC. Translation: CASSGRVEANIQYF.

The chain couples TRBV6-5 to TRBJ1-1, with D hard to call. CDR3 length: 14 residues. Germline CDR1 is MNHEY and CDR2 is SVGAGI. Between the trimmed V and J ends, which lost 3 bases and 1 base, there was a span of 9 bases. CDR3 bases: TGTGCCAGCAGTTATTCTCCAGGGAACACTGAAGCTTTCTTT. Its translation is CASSYSPGNTEAFF.